Below, 30 T cell receptor beta chains from the same sample are listed, as sequenced in a study of prognosis after radiotherapy for stage I lung cancer. Two-round multiplex PCR, the amplification method, yielded TCR beta CDR3 from genomic DNA. First-round PCR amplification was performed with primers specific to each TRBV and TRBJ gene. TCRdb analysed the multiplex PCR reads with MiXCR anew, one entry per CDR3 protein. The profile shows about 8,500 distinct CDR3 sequences, approximately 67% of them singletons. Sequencing was performed on PBMCs, taken before or after stereotactic body radiation therapy (not recorded which). These receptors all come from a donor aged 50 or older with non-small cell lung cancer.

J is TRBJ2-2 and V is TRBV3-1; 9 nucleotides align to TRBD1. Germline V gives CDR1 LGHDT, CDR2 YNNKEL (reference sequence). This CDR3 has 15 residues. J gave up 4 bases and V 6 bases, and 6 bases lay outside the gene matches. This CDR3 reads CASRRTGDLTGELFF. For the CDR3, the DNA is TGTGCCAGCAGACGGACAGGGGACCTCACCGGGGAGCTGTTTTTT.

In this sample, this clonotype is medium-sized. The chain has TRBV19 and TRBJ2-7; D not resolved. Trimming removed 4 bases from V and 3 bases from J, with 13 bases in between. This CDR3 is 14 amino acids long. CDR1 LNHDA and CDR2 SQIVND come from the germline V gene (reference sequence). This CDR3 is CASSTPDGVYEQYF. The DNA of the CDR3 is TGTGCCAGTAGTACCCCGGACGGAGTCTACGAGCAGTACTTC.

This chain connects TRBV27 to TRBJ2-2; D is unclear. Looked up from germline, CDR1 is MNHEY and CDR2 is SMNVEV (reference sequence). This CDR3 is built from 14 residues. The ends were cut back, 10 bases at V and 0 bases at J, with 12 bases in the middle. CDR3 in amino acids: CATLSVTNTGELFF. The CDR3 DNA sequence: TGTGCCACCTTATCGGTAACGAACACCGGGGAGCTGTTTTTT.

The rearrangement joins TRBV20-1 to TRBJ1-1; no clear D. V shed 4 bases and J shed 1 base, with 7 bases lying between them. The CDR3 runs to 12 residues. The germline V gene encodes CDR1 DFQATT and CDR2 SNEGSKA (reference sequence). CDR3 DNA sequence: TGCAGTGCTATGCCAGAGAACACTGAAGCTTTCTTT. Protein sequence: CSAMPENTEAFF.

The rearrangement joins TRBV20-1 to TRBJ1-4; D possibly corresponds to TRBD1 (6 bases). Germline loops: CDR1 DFQATT, CDR2 SNEGSKA (reference sequence). V was shortened by 3 bases and J by 6 bases, with 14 bases between the two germline ends. CDR3 size: 14 residues. CDR3 coding DNA: TGCAGTGCTAGGGGACGAGGGGGTTATGAAAAACTGTTTTTT. Translating it yields CSARGRGGYEKLFF.

This chain uses TRBV12-3 or TRBV12-4 with TRBJ2-3; TRBD1 matches 10 bases. Germline trimming cut 3 bases from V and 3 bases from J; bases unmatched to any gene: 0. The CDR3 has 14 residues. The CDR3 region has the DNA TGTGCCAGCAGTTTGGACAGGGGGACAGATACGCAGTATTTT. Amino acids: CASSLDRGTDTQYF.

This clonotype is classed as medium-sized. The J gene is TRBJ1-2, the V gene TRBV2, with D unresolved. Trimming stripped 5 bases from V and 0 bases from J, with 16 bases between. CDR1 is SNHLY, CDR2 FYNNEI, per germline. CDR3 length: 16 amino acids. The CDR3: CASSPQTTSSNYGYTF. In nucleotides, the CDR3 is TGTGCCAGCAGTCCCCAGACAACTAGTTCTAACTATGGCTACACCTTC.

This chain uses TRBV20-1 with TRBJ2-7, with 7 positions matching TRBD1. J was trimmed by 3 bases and V by 7 bases; bases with no gene match: 24. Germline V gene data show CDR1 as DFQATT and CDR2 as SNEGSKA (reference sequence). The CDR3 loop spans 18 amino acids. The CDR3 DNA is TGCAGTGTCGCGATTCCTGGACAGGTGAGTCGGTCGGGCTACGAGCAGTACTTC. As protein: CSVAIPGQVSRSGYEQYF.

The V and J genes are TRBV20-1 and TRBJ1-1; D is possibly TRBD1 (6 bases). The CDR3 sequence is 13 residues long. Germline V gene lookup returns CDR1 DFQATT and CDR2 SNEGSKA (reference sequence). The germline V and J ends were trimmed by 4 bases and 9 bases, with 18 bases remaining between them. CDR3 amino acids: CSATRTGTMKAFF. The CDR3 nucleotides read TGCAGTGCTACCCGCACCGGGACAATGAAAGCTTTCTTT.

The chain is built from TRBV5-6 and TRBJ1-5; 9 bases align to TRBD1. V shed 4 bases and J 3 bases; nucleotides not matched to a gene: 8. Germline CDR1 and CDR2: SGHDT and YYEEEE. This CDR3 has 16 residues. CDR3: CASSGTGRGNNQPQHF. The CDR3 DNA follows: TGTGCCAGCAGCGGGACAGGGCGAGGTAACAATCAGCCCCAGCATTTT.

The DNA for the CDR3 is TGTGCCAGCAGTTTAATTGGTGACGTAGGCTACACCTTC. Amino acids: CASSLIGDVGYTF. This chain uses TRBV28 with TRBJ1-2; D call uncertain. CDR1 is MDHEN and CDR2 is SYDVKM in the germline V gene. V dropped 2 bases and J dropped 8 bases, with 12 bases sitting between them. The CDR3 is 13 residues long.

The chain uses TRBV5-1 and TRBJ2-1; 9 bases map to TRBD1. The CDR3 runs 16 residues. In germline, CDR1 is SGHRS, CDR2 YFSETQ. V trimming: 4 bases; J trimming: 0 bases; junction bases outside the gene matches: 5. CDR3 residues: CASSGTTGGSYNEQFF. The CDR3 nucleotides read TGCGCCAGCAGCGGAACGACAGGGGGCTCCTACAATGAGCAGTTCTTC.

In its sample, this clonotype was seen once. The final CDR3 position lacks the conserved phenylalanine or tryptophan, pointing to a likely read error. The limits of the CDR3 on the DNA are not certain, so only TCRdb's listed CDR3 is given. The V call is TRBV19, the J call TRBJ1-2; the table assigns TRBD1, which was not confirmed against the DNA. Germline CDR1 reads LNHDA; CDR2 reads SQIVND (reference sequence). The CDR3 extends over 16 residues, inclusive of both ends. CDR3 sequence: CASSPRTGGTNYGYAV.

By its share, this clonotype is medium-sized. Germline is not matched at one junction end, which may reflect a read error. The genes are TRBV5-1 and TRBJ2-7, with D possibly being TRBD1 (6 bases). The CDR3 runs to 14 residues. In germline, CDR1 is SGHRS, CDR2 YFSETQ. The CDR3 DNA reads as TGTGCCAGCAGCTTTCAGGACAGCTCCTACGAGCAGTACTTC. This encodes CASSFQDSSYEQYF.

V and J are TRBV6-2 or TRBV6-3 and TRBJ2-7; TRBD2 matches 10 bases. V lost 8 bases and J lost 7; bases outside the gene matches: 14. This CDR3 comprises 15 residues. Germline CDR1 reads MNHEY; CDR2 reads SVGEGT. CDR3: CASVIYSGRACEQYF. The CDR3 DNA is TGTGCCAGCGTCATCTACAGCGGGAGGGCCTGTGAGCAGTACTTC.

The V and J genes are TRBV2 and TRBJ2-3; the D gene is possibly TRBD2 (6 bases). This CDR3 contains 14 residues. Germline CDR1 and CDR2: SNHLY and FYNNEI. V was pared by 4 bases and J by 4 bases, with 12 bases between. This chain's CDR3 is CASSACGTADTQYF. The CDR3 nucleotides read TGTGCCAGCAGTGCTTGCGGGACCGCAGATACGCAGTATTTT.

This clonotype was counted ten times or more. The V gene is TRBV15, the J gene TRBJ1-4; D unclear. V shed 1 base and J shed 0 bases, with 9 bases lying between them. CDR3 size: 16 residues. Per germline, CDR1 LNHNV and CDR2 YYDKDF (reference sequence). The CDR3 spells CATSRVIGATNEKLFF. As DNA, the CDR3 is TGTGCCACCAGCAGAGTGATCGGTGCAACTAATGAAAAACTGTTTTTT.

The chain recombines TRBV5-1 with TRBJ1-3; 9 bases align to TRBD1. From germline, CDR1 is SGHRS and CDR2 YFSETQ. V lost 0 bases, J lost 3 bases, and 4 bases stayed unmatched. This CDR3 is 16 amino acids long. This CDR3 reads CASSLAGTGLGNTIYF. The DNA of the CDR3 is TGCGCCAGCAGCTTGGCCGGGACAGGGCTTGGAAACACCATATATTTT.

This clonotype is medium-sized by share. The rearrangement links TRBV11-2 to TRBJ2-3; D might be TRBD1 or TRBD2, each matching 5 bases. CDR3 size: 18 residues. The germline V gene encodes CDR1 SGHAT and CDR2 FQNNGV. With 1 base removed from V and 5 bases from J, the gap between germline ends came to 22 bases. The CDR3 is CASSLGHWGTPKEDTQYF. DNA of the CDR3: TGTGCCAGCAGCTTAGGACACTGGGGGACGCCCAAAGAAGATACGCAGTATTTT.

The rearrangement links TRBV28 to TRBJ2-7, with D possibly TRBD1 on 6 matching bases. Germline lookup yields CDR1 MDHEN and CDR2 SYDVKM. The ends were cut back, 4 bases at V and 7 bases at J, with 20 bases in the middle. The CDR3 is 15 residues long. The CDR3 nucleotides read TGTGCCAGCAGTTCCACCGGGACACCCTTGGTGGAGCAGTACTTC. It translates to CASSSTGTPLVEQYF.

This clonotype showed up just once. No conserved phenylalanine or tryptophan ends this CDR3, so it is likely a read error. The J gene is TRBJ2-3, the V gene TRBV6-2 or TRBV6-3; 9 positions agree with TRBD2. CDR1 is MNHEY and CDR2 is SVGEGT in the germline V gene. This CDR3 has 14 amino acids. With V trimmed by 10 bases and J by 7 bases, 12 bases remained unmatched. CDR3 sequence reads: CATAAGGASYTQYS. As DNA, the CDR3 is TGTGCCACCGCGGCGGGGGGGGCATCATATACGCAGTATTCT.

About this clonotype itself: A much larger clone lies one base from this, so it may be a read error. The chain has TRBV5-8 and TRBJ1-4, with TRBD1 as a possible D gene (5 bases). From germline, CDR1 is SGHTS and CDR2 YDEGEE. This CDR3 is 15 amino acids long. DNA of the CDR3: TGTGCCGGCAGCTTGGCCGGGACCCGAAATGAAAAACTGTTTTTT. Encoded protein: CAGSLAGTRNEKLFF.

J is TRBJ2-1 and V is TRBV7-2; D is unclear. The CDR3 loop spans 13 amino acids. Germline V gene sequence: CDR1 SGHTA, CDR2 FQGNSA. V was clipped by 3 bases and J by 6 bases, with 9 bases between them. This CDR3 reads CASSLAPINEQFF. In DNA form, the CDR3 reads TGTGCCAGCAGCTTGGCGCCTATCAATGAGCAGTTCTTC. The whole variable domain, remainder taken from reference TRBV7-2 and TRBJ2-1, is GAGVSQSPSNKVTEKGKDVELRCDPISGHTALYWYRQSLGQGLEFLIYFQGNSAPDKSGLPSDRFSAERTGGSVSTLTIQRTQQEDSAVYLCASSLAPINEQFFGPGTRLTVL.

This clonotype has just one count. V gene TRBV19 combines with J gene TRBJ2-3; TRBD2 might be the D (6 bases). With 4 bases removed from V and 5 bases from J, the gap between germline ends came to 13 bases. Per germline, CDR1 LNHDA and CDR2 SQIVND (reference sequence). The CDR3 loop spans 14 amino acids. CDR3: CASSTLLGGDTQYF. CDR3 sequence (DNA): TGTGCCAGTAGTACCCTTTTGGGGGGAGATACGCAGTATTTT.

By its share, this clonotype is medium-sized. The chain combines TRBV6-1 with TRBJ2-7, with TRBD2 identical over 11 bases. The germline CDR1 and CDR2 sequences are MNHNS and SASEGT. The CDR3 loop spans 18 amino acids. The V segment lost 6 bases and the J segment 4 bases; nucleotides outside the gene matches: 17. The CDR3 coding sequence is TGTGCCAGCAGCTCTCTACATGGTAGCGGGAGGGTTGGTTACGAGCAGTACTTC. Its protein product is CASSSLHGSGRVGYEQYF.

This clonotype was found a few times. This may arise from a read error, as a much more abundant clone is one base away. The chain carries TRBV29-1 and TRBJ2-2, with D uncertain. V was cut by 4 bases and J by 6 bases, with 9 bases left in between. Germline V lookup: CDR1 SQVTM, CDR2 ANQGSEA. This CDR3 spans 12 amino acids. The CDR3 nucleotides are TGCAGCGTTGGCCAGTCCCCCGGGGAGCTGTTTTTT. Translation gives CSVGQSPGELFF.

The CDR3 spells CSARDSNQPQHF. In DNA form, the CDR3 reads TGCAGTGCTAGAGATAGCAATCAGCCCCAGCATTTT. The chain is built from TRBV20-1 and TRBJ1-5; no definite D call. Germline V gene data show CDR1 as DFQATT and CDR2 as SNEGSKA (reference sequence). The CDR3 loop spans 12 amino acids. Trimming removed 0 bases from V and 0 bases from J, with 0 bases in between.

This clonotype was seen ten or more times. A far larger clone is one nucleotide away, so this likely arose from a read error. The DNA for the CDR3 is TGTGCCAGCAGTCACACTTCGACGTTGAGTGAGCAGTACTTC. It specifies CASSHTSTLSEQYF. The chain links TRBV6-1 to TRBJ2-7; D remains unclear. The germline CDR1 and CDR2 sequences are MNHNS and SASEGT. V dropped 5 bases and J dropped 7 bases, with 18 bases sitting between them. This CDR3 has 14 amino acids.

The CDR3 DNA reads TGCAGTGCCGGGAAGCCGGGGAGCTCCTACAATGAGCAGTTCTTC. The encoded protein is CSAGKPGSSYNEQFF. V is TRBV20-1 and J is TRBJ2-1; TRBD2 might be the D (5 bases). Trimming took off 6 bases at V and 0 bases at J, with 15 bases between the two ends. CDR1 is DFQATT, CDR2 SNEGSKA, per germline (reference sequence). The CDR3 is 15 amino acids.

This clonotype showed up many times. This chain links TRBV7-2 with TRBJ2-5; 8 bases agree with TRBD2. Per germline, CDR1 SGHTA and CDR2 FQGNSA. The junction had 10 bases not matched to a gene; V was cut back by 5 bases and J by 5 bases. This CDR3 has 15 residues. The CDR3 loop is CASSPSGRRWETQYF. DNA of the CDR3: TGTGCCAGCAGCCCCAGCGGGAGAAGGTGGGAGACCCAGTACTTC. Combining the CDR3 with reference TRBV7-2 and TRBJ2-5 gives the whole variable domain GAGVSQSPSNKVTEKGKDVELRCDPISGHTALYWYRQSLGQGLEFLIYFQGNSAPDKSGLPSDRFSAERTGGSVSTLTIQRTQQEDSAVYLCASSPSGRRWETQYFGPGTRLLVL.